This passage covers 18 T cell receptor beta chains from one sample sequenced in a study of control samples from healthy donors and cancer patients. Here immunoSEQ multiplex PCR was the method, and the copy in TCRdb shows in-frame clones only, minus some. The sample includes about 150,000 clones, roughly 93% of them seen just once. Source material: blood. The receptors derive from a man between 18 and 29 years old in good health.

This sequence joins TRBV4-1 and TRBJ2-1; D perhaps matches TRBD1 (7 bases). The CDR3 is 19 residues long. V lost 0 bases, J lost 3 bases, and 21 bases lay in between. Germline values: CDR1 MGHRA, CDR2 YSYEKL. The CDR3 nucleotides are TGCGCCAGCAGCCAAGATAGGGGGGCCGCAGGGGGGATCTACAATGAGCAGTTCTTC. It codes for CASSQDRGAAGGIYNEQFF.

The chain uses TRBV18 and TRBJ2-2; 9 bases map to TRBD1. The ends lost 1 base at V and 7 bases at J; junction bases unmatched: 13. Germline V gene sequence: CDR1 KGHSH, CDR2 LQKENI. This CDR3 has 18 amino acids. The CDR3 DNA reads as TGTGCCAGCTCACCACGCACTGCCGGGACAGGGAGAATCGGGGAGCTGTTTTTT. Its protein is CASSPRTAGTGRIGELFF. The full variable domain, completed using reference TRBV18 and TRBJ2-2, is NAGVMQNPRHLVRRRGQEARLRCSPMKGHSHVYWYRQLPEEGLKFMVYLQKENIIDESGMPKERFSAEFPKEGPSILRIQQVVRGDSAAYFCASSPRTAGTGRIGELFFGEGSRLTVL.

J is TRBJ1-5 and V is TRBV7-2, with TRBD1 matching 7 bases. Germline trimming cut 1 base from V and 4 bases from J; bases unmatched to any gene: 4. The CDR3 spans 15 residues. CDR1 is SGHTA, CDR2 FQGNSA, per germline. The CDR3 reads CASSLDRGGNQPQHF. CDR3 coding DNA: TGTGCCAGCAGCTTAGACAGGGGAGGGAATCAGCCCCAGCATTTT. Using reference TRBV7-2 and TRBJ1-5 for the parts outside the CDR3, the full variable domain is GAGVSQSPSNKVTEKGKDVELRCDPISGHTALYWYRQSLGQGLEFLIYFQGNSAPDKSGLPSDRFSAERTGGSVSTLTIQRTQQEDSAVYLCASSLDRGGNQPQHFGDGTRLSIL.

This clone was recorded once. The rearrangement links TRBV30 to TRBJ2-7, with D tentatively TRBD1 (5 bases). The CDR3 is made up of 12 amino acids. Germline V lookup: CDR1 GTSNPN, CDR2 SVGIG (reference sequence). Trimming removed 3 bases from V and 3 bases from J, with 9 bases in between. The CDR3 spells CAWSPRDYEQYF. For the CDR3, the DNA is TGTGCCTGGAGCCCCAGGGACTACGAGCAGTACTTC.

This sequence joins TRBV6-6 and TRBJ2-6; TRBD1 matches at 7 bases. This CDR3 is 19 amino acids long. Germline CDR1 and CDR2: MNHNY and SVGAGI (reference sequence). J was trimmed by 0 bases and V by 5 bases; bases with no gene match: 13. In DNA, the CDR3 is TGTGCCAGCAGTCCCCCCCCGACAGGGCTCCGCTCTGGGGCCAACGTCCTGACTTTC. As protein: CASSPPPTGLRSGANVLTF.

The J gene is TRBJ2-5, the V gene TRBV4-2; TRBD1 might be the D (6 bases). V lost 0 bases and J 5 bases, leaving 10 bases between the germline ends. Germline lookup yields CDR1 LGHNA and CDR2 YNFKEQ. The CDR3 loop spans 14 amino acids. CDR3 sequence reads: CASSQDFRGETQYF. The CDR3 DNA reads TGTGCCAGCAGCCAAGATTTTAGGGGGGAGACCCAGTACTTC.

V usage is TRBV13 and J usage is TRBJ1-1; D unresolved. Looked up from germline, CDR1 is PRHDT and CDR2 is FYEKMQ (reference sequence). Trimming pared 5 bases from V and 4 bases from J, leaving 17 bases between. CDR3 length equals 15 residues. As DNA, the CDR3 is TGTGCCAGCAGCCCCTCTGGGTTTGAGAGCACTGAAGCTTTCTTT. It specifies CASSPSGFESTEAFF.

The CDR3 DNA follows: TGTGCCAGCAGTTTAGAGCCAGGAAACTATGGCTACACCTTC. Protein sequence: CASSLEPGNYGYTF. This chain links TRBV27 with TRBJ1-2; no firm D call. CDR3 size: 14 residues. The V gene's germline CDR1 is MNHEY and CDR2 SMNVEV (reference sequence). Trimming removed 2 bases from V and 2 bases from J, with 9 bases in between.

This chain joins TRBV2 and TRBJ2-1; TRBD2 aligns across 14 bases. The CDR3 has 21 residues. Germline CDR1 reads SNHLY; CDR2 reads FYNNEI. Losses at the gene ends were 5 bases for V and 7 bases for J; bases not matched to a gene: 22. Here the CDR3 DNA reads TGTGCCAGCAGTCGCCGGGGACCGGGACTAGCGGGAGCTCATTGGGGTAATGAGCAGTTCTTC. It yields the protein CASSRRGPGLAGAHWGNEQFF. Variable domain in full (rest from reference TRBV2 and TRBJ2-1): EPEVTQTPSHQVTQMGQEVILRCVPISNHLYFYWYRQILGQKVEFLVSFYNNEISEKSEIFDDQFSVERPDGSNFTLKIRSTKLEDSAMYFCASSRRGPGLAGAHWGNEQFFGPGTRLTVL.

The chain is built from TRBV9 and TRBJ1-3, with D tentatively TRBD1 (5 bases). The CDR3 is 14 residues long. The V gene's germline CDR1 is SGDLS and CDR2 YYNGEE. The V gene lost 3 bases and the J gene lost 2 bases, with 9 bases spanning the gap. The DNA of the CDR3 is TGTGCCAGCAGCGCCGAAGGGGCTGGAAACACCATATATTTT. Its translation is CASSAEGAGNTIYF.

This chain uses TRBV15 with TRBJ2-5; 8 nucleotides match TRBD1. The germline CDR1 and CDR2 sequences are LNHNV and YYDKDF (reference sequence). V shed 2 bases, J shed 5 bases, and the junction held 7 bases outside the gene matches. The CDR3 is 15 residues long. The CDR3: CATSRNGQGLETQYF. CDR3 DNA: TGTGCCACCAGCAGAAACGGACAGGGACTGGAGACCCAGTACTTC.

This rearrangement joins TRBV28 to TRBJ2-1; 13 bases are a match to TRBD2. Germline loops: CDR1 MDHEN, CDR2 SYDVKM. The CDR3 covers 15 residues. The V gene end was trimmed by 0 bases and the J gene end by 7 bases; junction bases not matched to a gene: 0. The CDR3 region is CASSLWTSGRNEQFF. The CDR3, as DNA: TGTGCCAGCAGTTTATGGACTAGCGGGAGGAATGAGCAGTTCTTC.

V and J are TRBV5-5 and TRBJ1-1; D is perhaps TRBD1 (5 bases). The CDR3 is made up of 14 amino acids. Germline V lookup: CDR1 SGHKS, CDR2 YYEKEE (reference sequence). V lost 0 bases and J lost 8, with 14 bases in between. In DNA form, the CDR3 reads TGTGCCAGCAGCTTGGTCGGGGGAGCGGGGGAAGCTTTCTTT. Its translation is CASSLVGGAGEAFF.

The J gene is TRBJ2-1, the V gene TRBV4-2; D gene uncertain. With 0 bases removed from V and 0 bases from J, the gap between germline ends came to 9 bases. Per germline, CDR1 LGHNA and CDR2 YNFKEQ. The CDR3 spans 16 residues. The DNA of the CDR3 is TGTGCCAGCAGCCAAGAATACTCTTACTCCTACAATGAGCAGTTCTTC. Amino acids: CASSQEYSYSYNEQFF.

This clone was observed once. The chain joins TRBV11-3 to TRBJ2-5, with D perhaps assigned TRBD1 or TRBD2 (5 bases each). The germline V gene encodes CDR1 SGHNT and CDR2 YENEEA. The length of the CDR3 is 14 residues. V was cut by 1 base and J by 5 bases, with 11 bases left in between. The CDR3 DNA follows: TGTGCCAGCAGCTTAGGCCCAGAGGGGGAGACCCAGTACTTC. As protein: CASSLGPEGETQYF.

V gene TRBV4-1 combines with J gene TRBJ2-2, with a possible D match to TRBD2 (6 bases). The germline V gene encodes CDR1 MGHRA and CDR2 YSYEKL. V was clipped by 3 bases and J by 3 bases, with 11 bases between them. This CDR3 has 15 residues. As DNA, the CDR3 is TGCGCCAGCAGCCACAAACCGGGGGACACCGGGGAGCTGTTTTTT. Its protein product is CASSHKPGDTGELFF.

CDR3 protein: CASSLRPNEKLFF. The DNA of the CDR3 is TGTGCCAGCAGTTTGCGGCCGAATGAAAAACTGTTTTTT. The chain uses TRBV28 and TRBJ1-4; no definite D call. The CDR3 totals 13 residues. Trimming pared 3 bases from V and 5 bases from J, leaving 7 bases between. The germline gives CDR1 MDHEN, CDR2 SYDVKM.

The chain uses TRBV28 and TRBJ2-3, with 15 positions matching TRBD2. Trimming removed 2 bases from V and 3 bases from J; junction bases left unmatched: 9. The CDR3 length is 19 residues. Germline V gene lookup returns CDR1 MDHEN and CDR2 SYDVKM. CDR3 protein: CASSLGLAGGGVQTDTQYF. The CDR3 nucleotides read TGTGCCAGCAGTTTAGGACTAGCGGGAGGGGGGGTCCAGACAGATACGCAGTATTTT.